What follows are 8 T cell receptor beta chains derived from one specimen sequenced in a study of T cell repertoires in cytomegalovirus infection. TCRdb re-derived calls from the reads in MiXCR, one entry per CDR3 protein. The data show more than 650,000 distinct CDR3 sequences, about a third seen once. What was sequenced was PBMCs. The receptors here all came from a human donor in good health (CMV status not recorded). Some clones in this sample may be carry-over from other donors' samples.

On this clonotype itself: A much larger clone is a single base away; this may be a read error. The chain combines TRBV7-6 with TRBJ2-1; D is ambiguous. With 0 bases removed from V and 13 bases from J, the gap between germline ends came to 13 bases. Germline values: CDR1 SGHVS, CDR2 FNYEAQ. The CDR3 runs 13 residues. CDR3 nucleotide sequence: TGTGCCAGCAGCTTAGCGAGCGTTACTGATCAGTTCTTC. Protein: CASSLASVTDQFF.

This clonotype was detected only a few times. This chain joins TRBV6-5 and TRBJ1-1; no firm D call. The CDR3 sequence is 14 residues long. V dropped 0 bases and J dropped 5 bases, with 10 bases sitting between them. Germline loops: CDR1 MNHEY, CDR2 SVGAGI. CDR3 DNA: TGTGCCAGCAGTTACTCGAGGTCCGTGACTGAAGCTTTCTTT. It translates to CASSYSRSVTEAFF.

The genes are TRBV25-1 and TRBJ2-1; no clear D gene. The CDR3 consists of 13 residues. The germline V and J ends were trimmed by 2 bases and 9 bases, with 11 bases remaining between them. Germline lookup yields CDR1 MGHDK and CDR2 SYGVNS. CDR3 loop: CASSEAPSGEQFF. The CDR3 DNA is TGTGCCAGCAGTGAAGCCCCCAGTGGTGAGCAGTTCTTC.

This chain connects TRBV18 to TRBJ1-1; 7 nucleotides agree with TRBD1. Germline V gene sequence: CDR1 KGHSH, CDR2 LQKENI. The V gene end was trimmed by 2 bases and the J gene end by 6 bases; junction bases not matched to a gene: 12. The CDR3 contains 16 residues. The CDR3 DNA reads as TGTGCCAGCTCACCAATCCCGGGACAGAGATCGGCTGAAGCTTTCTTT. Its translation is CASSPIPGQRSAEAFF.

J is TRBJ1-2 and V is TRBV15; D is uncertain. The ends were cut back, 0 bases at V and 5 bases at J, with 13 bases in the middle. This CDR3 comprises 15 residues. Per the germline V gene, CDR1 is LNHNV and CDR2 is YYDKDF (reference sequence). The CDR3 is CATSRDVVSRYGYTF. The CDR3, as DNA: TGTGCCACCAGCAGAGACGTGGTCAGTCGGTATGGCTACACCTTC.

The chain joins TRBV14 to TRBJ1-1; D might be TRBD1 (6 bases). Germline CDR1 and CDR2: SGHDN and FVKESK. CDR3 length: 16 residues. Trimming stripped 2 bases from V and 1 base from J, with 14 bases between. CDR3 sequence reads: CASSQRAGTTNTEAFF. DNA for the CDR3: TGTGCCAGCAGCCAAAGAGCCGGGACAACGAACACTGAAGCTTTCTTT.

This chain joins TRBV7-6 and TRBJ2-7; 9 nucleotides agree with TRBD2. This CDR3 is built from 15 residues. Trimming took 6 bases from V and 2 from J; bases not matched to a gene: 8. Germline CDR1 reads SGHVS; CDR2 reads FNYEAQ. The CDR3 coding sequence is TGTGCCAGCAGTTACCGACGCGGGGGGGCCTACGAGCAGTACTTC. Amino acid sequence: CASSYRRGGAYEQYF.

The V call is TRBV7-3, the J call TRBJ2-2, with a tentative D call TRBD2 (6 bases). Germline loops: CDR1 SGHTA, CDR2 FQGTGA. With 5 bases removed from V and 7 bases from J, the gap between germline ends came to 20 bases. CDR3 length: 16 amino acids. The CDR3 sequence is CASSPDSGGRGGELFF. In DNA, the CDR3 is TGTGCCAGCAGCCCGGATAGCGGAGGGCGGGGCGGGGAGCTGTTTTTT.